The entry that follows covers one TCR beta chain sequence. The data are from a study of OX40 agonist ivuxolimab in advanced cancers. Trimming cost V 1 base and J 1 base, with 7 bases left between them. The CDR3 consists of 14 residues. Germline V gene data show CDR1 as SGHTA and CDR2 as FQGTGA. Clones were sequenced by immunoSEQ multiplex PCR, and TCRdb holds only the in-frame ones, with some missing. The table lists about 81,000 clones, approximately 90% of them singletons. The chain carries TRBV7-3 and TRBJ1-1; D ambiguous. The receptor was derived from an adult with an advanced solid tumor such as melanoma, head and neck, liver or kidney cancer. Sequenced here: CD4+ or CD8+ T cells sorted from blood, sampled in a trial of the OX40 agonist ivuxolimab. The CDR3 DNA is TGTGCCAGCAGCTTAAACAATAAGAACACTGAAGCTTTCTTT. This codes for CASSLNNKNTEAFF.